This paragraph reports one TCR beta chain. The target antigen is unknown. This specimen belongs to a study of T-cell memory formation after mild COVID-19. Study observations and caveats: Memory sampled before infection contained some responding clones, suggesting cross-reactive memory joined. Nothing showed for sure that second-wave clones peaking on day 37 were SARS-CoV-2 specific. The CD4+ clones that contracted clustered mainly within CM and EM, and the CD8+ clones concentrated in EMRA.

Constant-segment primers served in 5'RACE that generated TCR alpha and TCR beta cDNA libraries bearing sample barcodes and UMIs. One entry per CDR3 protein, called by TCRdb with MiXCR from the 5' RACE reads. The table includes hundreds of thousands of distinct CDR3 sequences, about 15% detected once. Germline values: CDR1 SGHDT, CDR2 YYEEEE. The CDR3 consists of 16 residues. Trimming cost V 0 bases and J 8 bases, with 21 bases left between them. V and J are TRBV5-6 and TRBJ2-7, with a possible D match to TRBD2 (5 bases). This sequence originates from a man in his late teens or twenties who had mild COVID-19 (a few samples of this study predate the infection). Cell type and time point are not known. Sequencing was performed on PBMCs or a T cell subset sorted from them (not recorded which). The CDR3 is CASSLEIGGPTGKQYV. The CDR3 DNA follows: TGTGCCAGCAGCTTGGAGATTGGCGGGCCGACGGGCAAGCAGTACGTC.